The source of this T cell receptor (beta chain) is a study of blood T cells in healthy people across ages. Comment on this clonotype: Its cognate antigen is unknown. A junction boundary mismatches the germline segment, possibly from a read error.

Through a sample-barcoded 5' primer and a J-beta primer mix, a second PCR was run for roughly 6 to 12 cycles. TCRdb reanalysed the 5' RACE reads using MiXCR and keeps one entry per CDR3 protein. The table records some 780,000 distinct CDR3 sequences, approximately 53% of them present only once. CDR1 and CDR2 from the germline V gene are KGHDR and SFDVKD. CDR3 length: 13 amino acids. Findings of the study overall: There was a strong correlation between TCR beta diversity and naive T cell percentage.

Roughly 9.5 milliliters of peripheral blood were drawn from each donor into EDTA-treated tubes. Per sample, extraction of total RNA gave at least 5 micrograms in every case. The sample was blood. The gene calls are TRBV24-1 and TRBJ2-7; D unclear. This sequence was found in a man aged 40-50 years in good health. In DNA, the CDR3 is TGTGCCACCAGTGATTTTTCGAGCCAAGGGCAGTTCTTT. It codes for CATSDFSSQGQFF.